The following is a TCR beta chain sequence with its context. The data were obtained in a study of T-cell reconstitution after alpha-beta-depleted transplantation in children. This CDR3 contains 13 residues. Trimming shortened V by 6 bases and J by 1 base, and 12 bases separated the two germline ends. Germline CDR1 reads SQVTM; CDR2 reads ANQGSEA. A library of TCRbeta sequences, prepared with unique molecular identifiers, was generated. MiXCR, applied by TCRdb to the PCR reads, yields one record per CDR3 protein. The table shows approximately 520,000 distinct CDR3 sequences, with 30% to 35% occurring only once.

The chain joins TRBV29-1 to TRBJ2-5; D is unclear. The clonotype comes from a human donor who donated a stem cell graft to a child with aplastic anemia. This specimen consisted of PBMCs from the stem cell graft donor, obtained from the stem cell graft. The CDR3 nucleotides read TGCAGCGTCAGACACAGACTCCAAGAGACCCAGTACTTC. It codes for CSVRHRLQETQYF.